This TCR beta chain was recovered during a study of cytomegalovirus exposure and HLA in healthy donors. CDR3 length: 15 residues. The V and J ends lost 0 bases and 1 base respectively, with 10 bases between them. Germline V gene lookup returns CDR1 SGHNT and CDR2 YYREEE (reference sequence). With respect to this clone: Its antigen remains unidentified.

Both 60 Vbeta primers and 13 Jbeta primers went into the PCR. Using immunoSEQ multiplex PCR, the repertoire was profiled, and TCRdb retains in-frame clones only, with some absent. With about 130,000 clones in the sample, the ten largest clones hold about 2.7%. Findings of the study overall: Reportedly, cytomegalovirus status was diagnosed with high sensitivity and specificity. V segments that were indistinguishable, TRBV6-2 and TRBV6-3 among them, were omitted from analysis. TCR beta V- and J-gene trimming, according to a later analysis, was linked to a missense DCLRE1C variant. In vitro work confirmed that a few CMV-associated chains recognize CMV antigens.

This TCR was recovered from a man aged 30 to 45 in good health and CMV-seronegative. Sequencing was performed on PBMCs. The V gene is TRBV5-4, the J gene TRBJ2-5; D is unresolved. The CDR3 DNA is TGTGCCAGCAGCTTGGCAGAGACACTCCAAGAGACCCAGTACTTC. Its protein product is CASSLAETLQETQYF.